The 29 T cell receptor beta chains listed next were all sequenced from one sample in a study of cytomegalovirus exposure and HLA in healthy donors. PCR employed 60 Vbeta and 13 Jbeta primers. TCRdb's copy holds only in-frame clones and misses some; the assay was immunoSEQ multiplex PCR. Among about 180,000 clones listed, 65% to 90% were seen once. Specimen: PBMCs. Receptor source: a girl under 10 years old in good health and CMV-seropositive.

This sequence joins TRBV30 and TRBJ2-1, with a tentative D call TRBD2 (5 bases). V was trimmed by 2 bases and J by 0 bases, leaving 11 bases between them. The CDR3 extends over 15 amino acids. Germline V gives CDR1 GTSNPN, CDR2 SVGIG (reference sequence). CDR3 in amino acids: CAWSLARSSYNEQFF. CDR3 DNA: TGTGCCTGGAGTTTAGCGAGAAGCTCCTACAATGAGCAGTTCTTC.

The chain carries TRBV6-4 and TRBJ1-2; D gene uncertain. The CDR3 loop spans 12 amino acids. The germline V gene has CDR1 MRHNA and CDR2 SNTAGT. Trimming took 2 bases from V and 5 from J, leaving 6 bases between them. DNA of the CDR3: TGTGCCAGCAGTGACGTAGAATATGGCTACACCTTC. Its translation: CASSDVEYGYTF.

The CDR3 sequence is CSIPTGSNEQFF. The CDR3, as DNA: TGCAGCATACCAACAGGGTCCAATGAGCAGTTCTTC. V and J are TRBV29-1 and TRBJ2-1; TRBD1 might be the D (6 bases). The CDR3 extends over 12 amino acids. Germline V gene data show CDR1 as SQVTM and CDR2 as ANQGSEA. The ends were cut back, 8 bases at V and 6 bases at J, with 14 bases in the middle.

The chain has TRBV21-1 and TRBJ2-5; TRBD2, as called in the table, went unchecked against the DNA. TRBV21-1 is given as a pseudogene. The CDR3 contains 14 residues. Here the CDR3 reads CASSNSGIQETQYF. CDR3 nucleotides: TGTGCCAGCAGCAACTCCGGGATACAAGAGACCCAGTACTTC.

A single count supports this clone. V gene TRBV5-5 combines with J gene TRBJ1-4; 9 bases agree with TRBD1. The CDR3 runs to 16 residues. Germline V gene lookup returns CDR1 SGHKS and CDR2 YYEKEE (reference sequence). V lost 0 bases, J lost 3 bases, and 3 bases stayed unmatched. The CDR3 region has the DNA TGTGCCAGCAGCTTGGGACAGGGGGTAGCTAATGAAAAACTGTTTTTT. Amino acids: CASSLGQGVANEKLFF.

This clone was observed once. This chain joins TRBV6-1 and TRBJ1-2; D is possibly TRBD1 (6 bases). Trimming pared 6 bases from V and 4 bases from J, leaving 12 bases between. This CDR3 comprises 13 residues. CDR1 is MNHNS and CDR2 is SASEGT in the germline V gene. DNA of the CDR3: TGTGCCAGCAGCCGAGGGGGTTTCTATGGCTACACCTTC. Translating gives CASSRGGFYGYTF.

The V gene is TRBV2, the J gene TRBJ2-1; 8 positions match TRBD2. Trimming at V came to 6 bases and at J to 4 bases, leaving 8 bases not matched to a gene. The CDR3 consists of 15 residues. Germline-derived CDR1 and CDR2 are SNHLY and FYNNEI. The CDR3 nucleotides are TGTGCCAGCAGATCAACTAGCGGACGATACAATGAGCAGTTCTTC. Translation: CASRSTSGRYNEQFF.

The gene calls are TRBV7-2 and TRBJ2-1; D may be TRBD2 (5 bases). This CDR3 spans 15 amino acids. The germline V gene encodes CDR1 SGHTA and CDR2 FQGNSA. V was cut by 0 bases and J by 9 bases, with 15 bases left in between. CDR3 sequence reads: CASSLAGRSAGEQFF. Written as DNA, the CDR3 is TGTGCCAGCAGCTTAGCGGGTCGAAGTGCGGGTGAGCAGTTCTTC. Full variable domain (remainder filled in from reference TRBV7-2 and TRBJ2-1): GAGVSQSPSNKVTEKGKDVELRCDPISGHTALYWYRQSLGQGLEFLIYFQGNSAPDKSGLPSDRFSAERTGGSVSTLTIQRTQQEDSAVYLCASSLAGRSAGEQFFGPGTRLTVL.

The rearrangement uses TRBV5-6 and TRBJ2-5; D not certain. V was trimmed by 2 bases and J by 5 bases, leaving 10 bases between them. The germline V gene encodes CDR1 SGHDT and CDR2 YYEEEE. The CDR3 length is 13 residues. CDR3 sequence: CASSFPRFETQYF. For the CDR3, the DNA is TGTGCCAGCAGCTTTCCCAGATTCGAGACCCAGTACTTC.

The V gene is TRBV28, the J gene TRBJ1-2, with D unresolved. From germline, CDR1 is MDHEN and CDR2 SYDVKM. V lost 7 bases and J lost 4, with 10 bases in between. The CDR3 has 12 residues. The CDR3 nucleotides read TGTGCCAGCAACACATTACGCTATGGCTACACCTTC. Amino acids: CASNTLRYGYTF.

The chain has TRBV5-1 and TRBJ2-1; 12 bases match TRBD2. Germline-derived CDR1 and CDR2 are SGHRS and YFSETQ. Losses at the gene ends were 2 bases for V and 10 bases for J; bases not matched to a gene: 10. The CDR3 spans 16 residues. The CDR3 region is CASSFHDLAGGLEQFF. The CDR3 DNA reads TGCGCCAGCAGCTTCCATGACCTAGCGGGAGGGCTGGAGCAGTTCTTC.

This rearrangement joins TRBV28 to TRBJ1-2; TRBD1 might be the D (6 bases). V lost 5 bases to trimming and J lost 4 bases, with 8 bases between them. From germline, CDR1 is MDHEN and CDR2 SYDVKM. The CDR3 is made up of 12 amino acids. CDR3 sequence (DNA): TGTGCCAGCAGTCAGGACAGCTATGGCTACACCTTC. Protein sequence: CASSQDSYGYTF.

For this clone: The junction departs from germline at one end; a sequencing error may be responsible. This same CDR3 is encoded by further DNA sequences in the sample. The chain is built from TRBV9 and TRBJ2-5; possible D gene TRBD2, 6 bases. Germline assignment: CDR1 SGDLS and CDR2 YYNGEE. The CDR3 totals 15 residues. Written as DNA, the CDR3 is TGTGCCAGCAGCGTAGCAGCGGGCGACCAAGAGACCCAATACTTC. It translates to CASSVAAGDQETQYF.

This chain joins TRBV9 and TRBJ1-3; D gene uncertain. Trimming took off 0 bases at V and 9 bases at J, with 10 bases between the two ends. The V gene's germline CDR1 is SGDLS and CDR2 YYNGEE. The CDR3 runs to 13 residues. CDR3 region: CASSVVPEGTIYF. CDR3 nucleotide sequence: TGTGCCAGCAGCGTAGTTCCCGAGGGCACCATATATTTT.

The chain uses TRBV6-5 and TRBJ1-2; D uncertain. Deletions cut 2 bases from V and 8 bases from J, with 12 bases between. The CDR3 contains 13 residues. The germline V gene encodes CDR1 MNHEY and CDR2 SVGAGI. The CDR3, as DNA: TGTGCCAGCAGTTACGGGAGGTCGGGAGGCTACACCTTC. This gives the protein CASSYGRSGGYTF.

This clone was counted only a few times. This sequence joins TRBV7-8 and TRBJ1-1; TRBD1 matches 7 bases. CDR1 is SGHVS, CDR2 FQNEAQ, per germline. The CDR3 contains 13 residues. The J segment lost 12 bases and the V segment lost 5 bases, leaving 12 bases of the junction unmatched. The CDR3 sequence: CASSPGGDRESFF. The CDR3 DNA is TGTGCCAGCAGCCCCGGGGGTGACAGGGAGTCTTTCTTT.

This clone was recorded many times. This CDR3 is CASSAGEGFNEQFF. The CDR3, as DNA: TGTGCCAGCAGTGCCGGGGAGGGCTTCAATGAGCAGTTCTTC. The chain couples TRBV6-4 to TRBJ2-1; 7 bases match TRBD2. Germline-derived CDR1 and CDR2 are MRHNA and SNTAGT. After removal of 4 bases from V and 6 bases from J, the junction contained 6 bases not matched to a gene. The CDR3 runs 14 residues.

This clone was recorded only once. This chain links TRBV6-5 with TRBJ2-2; 7 bases match TRBD1. This CDR3 region has 14 residues. V was pared by 6 bases and J by 6 bases, with 7 bases of the junction left unmatched. Germline assignment: CDR1 MNHEY and CDR2 SVGAGI. The CDR3, as DNA: TGTGCCAGCAGCCGAATTCAGGGGGCCGGGGAGCTGTTTTTT. Translated, it gives CASSRIQGAGELFF.

The rearrangement joins TRBV5-1 to TRBJ1-3, with D maybe TRBD1 (6 bases). The germline V gene encodes CDR1 SGHRS and CDR2 YFSETQ. Trimming left V 0 bases short and J 10 bases short, with 14 bases between. The CDR3 covers 14 residues. The CDR3 DNA reads as TGCGCCAGCAGCTTGGCGGGGGGCGGAAGAACCATATATTTT. Its translation is CASSLAGGGRTIYF.

CDR3 amino acids: CASSQTMWNEQFF. CDR3 nucleotide sequence: TGTGCCAGCAGCCAGACAATGTGGAATGAGCAGTTCTTC. This chain uses TRBV6-5 with TRBJ2-1; no definite D call. Germline-derived CDR1 and CDR2 are MNHEY and SVGAGI. V was shortened by 6 bases and J by 7 bases, with 13 bases between the two germline ends. The CDR3 covers 13 residues.

The chain employs TRBV14 and TRBJ2-3; 8 bases align to TRBD1. Germline V gene sequence: CDR1 SGHDN, CDR2 FVKESK. The CDR3 length is 13 residues. Losses at the gene ends were 5 bases for V and 7 bases for J; bases not matched to a gene: 5. The CDR3 region is CASSFTGGNTQYF. CDR3 DNA sequence: TGTGCCAGCAGCTTCACAGGGGGTAATACGCAGTATTTT.

CDR3 sequence: CASSVSAGGPEDTQYF. The CDR3, as DNA: TGTGCCAGCAGCGTATCGGCGGGAGGGCCTGAAGATACGCAGTATTTT. V gene TRBV9 combines with J gene TRBJ2-3, with 9 bases fitting TRBD2. The CDR3 is 16 amino acids. Germline CDR1 SGDLS, CDR2 YYNGEE. V dropped 1 base and J dropped 5; count of bases not matched to a gene: 8. Full variable domain (remainder filled in from reference TRBV9 and TRBJ2-3): DSGVTQTPKHLITATGQRVTLRCSPRSGDLSVYWYQQSLDQGLQFLIQYYNGEERAKGNILERFSAQQFPDLHSELNLSSLELGDSALYFCASSVSAGGPEDTQYFGPGTRLTVL.

The chain joins TRBV19 to TRBJ2-2, with TRBD1 matching 10 bases. J gave up 6 bases and V 6 bases, and 4 bases lay outside the gene matches. The CDR3 loop spans 14 amino acids. The germline CDR1 and CDR2 sequences are LNHDA and SQIVND (reference sequence). For the CDR3, the DNA is TGTGCCAGTAGAGGGACAGGGGAAGCCGGGGAGCTGTTTTTT. Encoded protein: CASRGTGEAGELFF.

V gene TRBV7-8 combines with J gene TRBJ1-2, with TRBD1 identical over 9 bases. This CDR3 region has 17 residues. J was trimmed by 4 bases and V by 2 bases; bases with no gene match: 11. Germline V lookup: CDR1 SGHVS, CDR2 FQNEAQ. CDR3 sequence (DNA): TGTGCCAGCAGCTTAAGAACTAAACAGGGGGCTACCTATGGCTACACCTTC. This gives the protein CASSLRTKQGATYGYTF.

The sample holds a few counts of this clone. The gene calls are TRBV7-8 and TRBJ2-3; 9 nucleotides match TRBD2. The CDR3 extends over 18 amino acids. V trimming: 1 base; J trimming: 6 bases; junction bases outside the gene matches: 14. Per the germline V gene, CDR1 is SGHVS and CDR2 is FQNEAQ. CDR3 bases: TGTGCCAGCAGCTTAGTACTGAGCGGGGGGAGGTTTTGGGATACGCAGTATTTT. Encoded protein: CASSLVLSGGRFWDTQYF.

The chain recombines TRBV5-8 with TRBJ1-2; 7 nucleotides line up with TRBD1. The CDR3 is made up of 13 amino acids. CDR1 SGHTS and CDR2 YDEGEE come from the germline V gene. J lost 3 bases, V lost 5 bases, and 4 bases had no gene match. The CDR3 loop is CASRDRVDYGYTF. In DNA, the CDR3 is TGTGCCAGCAGAGACAGGGTAGACTATGGCTACACCTTC.

This chain uses TRBV30 with TRBJ2-3, with TRBD2 matching 9 bases. This CDR3 is built from 15 residues. Trimming at V came to 1 base and at J to 0 bases, leaving 2 bases not matched to a gene. Looked up from germline, CDR1 is GTSNPN and CDR2 is SVGIG (reference sequence). CDR3: CAWSALAGSTDTQYF. The CDR3 DNA is TGTGCCTGGAGTGCGCTAGCGGGGAGCACAGATACGCAGTATTTT.

The chain has TRBV4-1 and TRBJ1-5; TRBD1 matches at 9 bases. The length of the CDR3 is 17 residues. Germline CDR1 is MGHRA and CDR2 is YSYEKL. After removal of 0 bases from V and 9 bases from J, the junction contained 12 bases not matched to a gene. The CDR3 protein is CASSQEGDREVELPQHF. DNA of the CDR3: TGCGCCAGCAGCCAAGAAGGGGACAGGGAGGTGGAATTGCCCCAGCATTTT.

The CDR3 protein is CASSPGRATDTQYF. The CDR3 nucleotides are TGCGCCAGCAGCCCTGGGCGGGCCACAGATACGCAGTATTTT. The chain combines TRBV5-1 with TRBJ2-3, with D possibly TRBD2 on 5 matching bases. CDR1 and CDR2 from the germline V gene are SGHRS and YFSETQ. V was cut by 4 bases and J by 2 bases, with 11 bases left in between. The CDR3 length is 14 residues.